This TCR beta chain came from a study of CD8 T cells in ankylosing spondylitis. This clonotype was seen at least ten times. Antigen specificity is unknown. General study results and limits: Previously reported in reactive arthritis synovial fluid and blood were some of the motif variants. It was reported that disease-linked clones were significantly enriched in matched ankylosing spondylitis synovial fluid. The study identified a TCR beta motif of about eight highly homologous variants that appeared characteristic of ankylosing spondylitis blood.

Between the trimmed V and J ends, which lost 6 bases and 7 bases, there was a span of 10 bases. CDR1 is DFQATT and CDR2 is SNEGSKA in the germline V gene (reference sequence). The CDR3 sequence is 11 residues long. TCR beta libraries were made by quantitative 5'-RACE with molecular barcodes. TCRdb independently ran MiXCR on the 5' RACE reads; one entry per CDR3 protein. Of 450,000 to 550,000 distinct CDR3 sequences listed, about 5% are singletons. The chain recombines TRBV20-1 with TRBJ2-1, with D uncertain. The specimen was blood, either unsorted or a sorted T cell fraction (not recorded which). This sequence originates from a male donor with ankylosing spondylitis. The CDR3 DNA sequence: TGCAGTGCCCACGGGTTGAATGAGCAGTTCTTC. It yields the protein CSAHGLNEQFF.